This record looks at one T cell receptor beta chain sequence and its context. Its antigen remains unknown. Template material for amplifying TCR beta CDR3 regions consisted of RNA transcripts. The study used the HTBI primer set for a first-round RT-PCR of the TCR CDR3. TCRdb passed the multiplex PCR reads through MiXCR, listing each CDR3 protein once. The data contain more than 300,000 distinct CDR3 sequences, around 13% of them singletons. The source of the sample is a study of T cells in Graves' hyperthyroidism and ophthalmopathy. If no ophthalmopathy progression occurred within 18 months, Graves' hyperthyroidism was stable. General observations from the study: Most thyroid clonotypes with frequency above 0.001 were detected in blood.

The CDR3 contains 15 residues. Looked up from germline, CDR1 is MDHEN and CDR2 is SYDVKM. Trimming cost V 5 bases and J 4 bases, with 18 bases left between them. This rearrangement joins TRBV28 to TRBJ2-7, with D possibly being TRBD2 (6 bases). This receptor was taken from a woman in her sixties or seventies with Graves' hyperthyroidism. The sequenced material came from blood. The CDR3 nucleotides read TGTGCCAGCAGTCCCCTGTATAACGGGAGATACGAGCAGTACTTC. As protein: CASSPLYNGRYEQYF.